This entry is about one TCR beta chain. What it binds is unknown. This record comes from a study of cytomegalovirus exposure and HLA in healthy donors. Background on the study: In terms of ancestry, the Caucasian-associated cluster contained about 80% of the roughly 400 genotyped donors. Overall study results and limits: Most TCRs appeared rarely, but some public TCRs recurred in many donors.

60 Vbeta and 13 Jbeta primers were used in PCR. The assay was immunoSEQ multiplex PCR, and TCRdb's table has in-frame clones only and misses some. The sample yields over 150,000 clones, roughly 78% seen once. The sequenced material came from PBMCs. This TCR was sampled from a boy younger than 18 in good health and CMV-seronegative.

CDR3 DNA sequence: TGTGCCAGCAGCTTAGATCAGGGGGCGAGCGGCTACACCTTC. Translating it yields CASSLDQGASGYTF. The chain links TRBV11-2 to TRBJ1-2; 8 nucleotides line up with TRBD1. Germline-derived CDR1 and CDR2 are SGHAT and FQNNGV. The V and J ends lost 0 bases and 8 bases, in that order; junction bases with no gene match: 5. The CDR3 sequence is 14 residues long.